The present entry profiles one T cell receptor beta chain with its context. Its antigen is not identified. Germline V lookup: CDR1 KGHSH, CDR2 LQKENI. The CDR3 covers 16 residues. V lost 4 bases, J lost 5 bases, and 10 bases stayed unmatched. This sample was taken from a study of blood T cells in healthy people across ages. The study's findings and limits: It was the long-lived donors that had more naive CD4+ cells and higher diversity than aged donors. Possibly confounding the expanded clonotype changes was the fact that donor CMV status was unknown. While age rose, TCR beta diversity per million T cells dropped in a roughly linear way.

Primed by a sample-barcoded 5' primer and a J-beta primer mix, a second PCR proceeded for 7 to 11 cycles. There were at least 3 million CDR3-containing paired-end reads obtained from each sample. MiXCR, applied by TCRdb to the 5' RACE reads, yields one record per CDR3 protein. The data show roughly 800,000 distinct CDR3 sequences, over 45% seen once. The sequenced material came from blood. The sequence was collected from a man aged 25 to 40 in good health. The chain employs TRBV18 and TRBJ1-4; TRBD1 matches 7 bases. CDR3 amino acids: CASSLRPGQENEKLFF. In DNA, the CDR3 is TGTGCCAGCTCACTGCGTCCCGGACAGGAAAATGAAAAACTGTTTTTT.